A single sample gave rise to the 6 T cell receptor beta chains below, sequenced in a study of memory CD4+ T cells and cytomegalovirus serostatus. The sort gate was single viable CD3+CD4+CD8-CD45RO+ cells for memory CD4+ T cells. Clones were sequenced by immunoSEQ multiplex PCR, and TCRdb holds only the in-frame ones, with some missing. This sample has some 73,000 clones; around 78% occur once, and the top ten carry around 2.6%. The sequencing input was memory CD4+ T cells from blood. These receptor sequences come from an adult in good health and CMV-seropositive.

As regards this clone: The same CDR3 is also encoded by other DNA sequences in this sample. The CDR3 sequence is CASSLEGATNEKLFF. CDR3 nucleotides: TGTGCCAGCAGCTTAGAAGGTGCAACTAATGAAAAACTGTTTTTT. The V gene is TRBV7-2, the J gene TRBJ1-4; D is ambiguous. CDR3 length: 15 amino acids. CDR1 SGHTA and CDR2 FQGNSA come from the germline V gene. V was pared by 1 base and J by 0 bases, with 6 bases between.

This chain joins TRBV28 and TRBJ2-5, with D unclear. Germline V CDR1 and CDR2: MDHEN, SYDVKM. Trimming took off 3 bases at V and 0 bases at J, with 11 bases between the two ends. This CDR3 comprises 15 residues. The CDR3 reads CASSFAQAYQETQYF. CDR3 bases: TGTGCCAGCAGTTTCGCTCAGGCGTACCAAGAGACCCAGTACTTC.

This chain uses TRBV14 with TRBJ1-2; TRBD1 aligns across 7 bases. This CDR3 comprises 16 residues. Germline CDR1 reads SGHDN; CDR2 reads FVKESK. V was clipped by 2 bases and J by 4 bases; unmatched bases: 10. In nucleotides, the CDR3 is TGTGCCAGCAGCCAAAGGCGGACAGGAGGCCCCTATGGCTACACCTTC. Residues: CASSQRRTGGPYGYTF.

This clone has just one count. This specimen includes other DNA sequences encoding the same CDR3. The CDR3: CASSLGQSTDTQYF. CDR3 DNA: TGCGCCAGCAGCTTGGGACAGTCCACAGATACGCAGTATTTT. The J gene is TRBJ2-3, the V gene TRBV5-1; D might be TRBD1 (5 bases). The CDR3 runs to 14 residues. Deletions cut 0 bases from V and 2 bases from J, with 7 bases between. Germline V lookup: CDR1 SGHRS, CDR2 YFSETQ.

This sequence joins TRBV5-1 and TRBJ2-2, with D unclear. Germline V CDR1 and CDR2: SGHRS, YFSETQ. This CDR3 region has 14 residues. Trimming stripped 6 bases from V and 6 bases from J, with 15 bases between. CDR3 sequence: CASTLVQSPGELFF. CDR3 in DNA: TGCGCCAGCACGTTAGTACAGAGTCCCGGGGAGCTGTTTTTT.

The chain links TRBV7-8 to TRBJ2-2, with a weak D call TRBD2 (6 bases). The CDR3 loop spans 16 amino acids. Between the trimmed V and J ends, which lost 2 bases and 1 base, there was a span of 11 bases. Germline CDR1 is SGHVS and CDR2 is FQNEAQ. The CDR3 DNA is TGTGCCAGCAGCTTAATGGAGGGAAGGAACACCGGGGAGCTGTTTTTT. Translation: CASSLMEGRNTGELFF.